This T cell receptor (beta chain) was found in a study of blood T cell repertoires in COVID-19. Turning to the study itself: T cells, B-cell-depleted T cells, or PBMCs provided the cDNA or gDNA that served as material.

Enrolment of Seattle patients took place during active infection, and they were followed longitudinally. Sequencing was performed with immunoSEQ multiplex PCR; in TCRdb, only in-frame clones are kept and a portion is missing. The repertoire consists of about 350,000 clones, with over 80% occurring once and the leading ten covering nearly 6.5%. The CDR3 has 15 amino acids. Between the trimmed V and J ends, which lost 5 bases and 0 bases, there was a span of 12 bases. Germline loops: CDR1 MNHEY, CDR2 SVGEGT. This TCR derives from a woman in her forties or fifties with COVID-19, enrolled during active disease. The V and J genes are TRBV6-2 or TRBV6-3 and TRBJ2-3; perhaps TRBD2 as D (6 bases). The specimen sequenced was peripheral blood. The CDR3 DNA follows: TGTGCCAGCAGTACGGGACTCAGTAGCACAGATACGCAGTATTTT. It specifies CASSTGLSSTDTQYF.